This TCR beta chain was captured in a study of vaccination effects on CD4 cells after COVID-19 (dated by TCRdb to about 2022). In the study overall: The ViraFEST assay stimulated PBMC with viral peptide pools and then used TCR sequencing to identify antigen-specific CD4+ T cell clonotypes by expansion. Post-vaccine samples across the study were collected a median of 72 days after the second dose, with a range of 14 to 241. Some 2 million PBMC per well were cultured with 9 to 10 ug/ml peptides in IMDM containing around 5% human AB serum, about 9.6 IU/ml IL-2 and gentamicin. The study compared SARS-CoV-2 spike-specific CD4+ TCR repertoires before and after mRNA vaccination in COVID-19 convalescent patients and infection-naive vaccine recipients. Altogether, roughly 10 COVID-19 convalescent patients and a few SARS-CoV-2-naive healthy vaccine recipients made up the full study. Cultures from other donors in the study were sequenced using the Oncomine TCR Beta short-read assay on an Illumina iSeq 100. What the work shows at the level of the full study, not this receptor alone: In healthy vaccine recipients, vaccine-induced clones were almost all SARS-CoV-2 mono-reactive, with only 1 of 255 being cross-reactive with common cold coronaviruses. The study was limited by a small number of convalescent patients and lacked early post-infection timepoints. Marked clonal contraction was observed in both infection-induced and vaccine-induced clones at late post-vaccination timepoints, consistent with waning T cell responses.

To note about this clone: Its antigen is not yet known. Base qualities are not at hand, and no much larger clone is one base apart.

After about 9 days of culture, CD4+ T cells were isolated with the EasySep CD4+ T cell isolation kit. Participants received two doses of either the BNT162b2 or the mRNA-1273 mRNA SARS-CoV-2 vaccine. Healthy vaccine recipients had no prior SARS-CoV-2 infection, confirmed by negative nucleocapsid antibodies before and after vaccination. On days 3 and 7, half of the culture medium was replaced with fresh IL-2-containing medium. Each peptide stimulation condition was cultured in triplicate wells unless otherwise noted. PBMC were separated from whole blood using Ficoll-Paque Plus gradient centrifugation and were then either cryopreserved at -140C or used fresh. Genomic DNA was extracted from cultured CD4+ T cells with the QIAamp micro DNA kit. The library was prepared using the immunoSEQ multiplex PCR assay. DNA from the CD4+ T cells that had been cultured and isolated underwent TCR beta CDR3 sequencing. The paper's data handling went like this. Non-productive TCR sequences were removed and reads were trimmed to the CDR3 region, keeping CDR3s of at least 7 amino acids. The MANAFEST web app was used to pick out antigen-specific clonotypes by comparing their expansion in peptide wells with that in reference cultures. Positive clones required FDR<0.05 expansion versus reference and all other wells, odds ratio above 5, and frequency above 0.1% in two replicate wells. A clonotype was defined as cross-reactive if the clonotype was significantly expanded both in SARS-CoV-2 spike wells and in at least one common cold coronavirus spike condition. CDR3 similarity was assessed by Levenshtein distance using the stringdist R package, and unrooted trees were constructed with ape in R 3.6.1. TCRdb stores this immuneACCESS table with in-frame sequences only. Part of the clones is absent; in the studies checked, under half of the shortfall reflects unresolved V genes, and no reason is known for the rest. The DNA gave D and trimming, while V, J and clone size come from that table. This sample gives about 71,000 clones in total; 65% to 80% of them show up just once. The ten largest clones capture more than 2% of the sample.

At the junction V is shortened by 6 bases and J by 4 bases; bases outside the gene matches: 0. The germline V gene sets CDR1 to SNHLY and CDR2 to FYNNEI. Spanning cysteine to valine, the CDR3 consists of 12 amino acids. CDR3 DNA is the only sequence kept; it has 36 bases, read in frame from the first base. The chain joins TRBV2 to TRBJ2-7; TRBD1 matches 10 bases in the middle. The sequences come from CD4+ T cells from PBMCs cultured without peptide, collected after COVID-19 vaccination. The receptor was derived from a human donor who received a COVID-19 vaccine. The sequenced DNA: TGTGCCAGCAGGGACAGGGGGTACGAGCAGTACGTC. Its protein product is CASRDRGYEQYV.